Sequencing of this T cell receptor beta chain was carried out in a study of OX40 agonist ivuxolimab in advanced cancers. Study details: Hepatocellular carcinoma, melanoma, renal cell or head and neck cancer affected the dose-escalation patients. Past anti-PD-1, anti-PD-L1 or anti-CTLA-4 therapy was accepted, and approximately 40% had received some. Overall study findings and caveats: With doses of 0.1-3.0 mg/kg, partial responders showed among the lowest clonal expansion.

Autoimmune disease history or systemic immunosuppression meant exclusion. Generated by immunoSEQ multiplex PCR, the TCRdb table keeps only in-frame clones and is missing some. The data contain 75,000 to 95,000 clones, 84% of them seen just once; the ten biggest clones take up 0.51%. Of note for this clone: As yet, its antigen is unknown.

CDR3 length: 14 residues. J gave up 16 bases and V 4 bases, and 14 bases lay outside the gene matches. The germline V gene has CDR1 SGHTA and CDR2 FQGNSA. The source material was CD4+ or CD8+ T cells sorted from blood, sampled in a trial of the OX40 agonist ivuxolimab. This chain links TRBV7-2 with TRBJ2-1; 9 nucleotides agree with TRBD2. The receptor comes from an adult with an advanced solid tumor such as melanoma, head and neck, liver or kidney cancer. CDR3 region: CASSSPTSGWKNFF. The DNA for the CDR3 is TGTGCCAGCAGCTCCCCGACTAGCGGCTGGAAGAATTTCTTC.